The next 19 T cell receptor beta chains were all read from a single sample in a study of cytomegalovirus exposure and HLA in healthy donors. Primers: 60 Vbeta forward and 13 Jbeta reverse. The assay was immunoSEQ multiplex PCR, and TCRdb's table has in-frame clones only and misses some. The sample has roughly 130,000 clones, 70% to 85% seen once. The sample consisted of PBMCs. The receptors shown here come from an older woman in good health and CMV-seropositive.

This chain links TRBV18 with TRBJ1-1, with D possibly TRBD1 on 6 matching bases. V lost 3 bases, J lost 4 bases, and 6 bases lay in between. Germline V gene lookup returns CDR1 KGHSH and CDR2 LQKENI. The CDR3 sequence is 12 residues long. DNA of the CDR3: TGTGCCAGCTCACCGGACAGCACTGAAGCTTTCTTT. This translates into CASSPDSTEAFF.

This rearrangement joins TRBV2 to TRBJ1-5; 11 bases are a match to TRBD1. Germline assignment: CDR1 SNHLY and CDR2 FYNNEI. The CDR3 contains 15 residues. V gave up 3 bases and J gave up 4 bases; unmatched junction bases: 2. The CDR3 loop reads CASSDRDRGNQPQHF. The CDR3 DNA reads as TGTGCCAGCAGTGATAGGGACAGGGGGAATCAGCCCCAGCATTTT. The whole variable domain, remainder taken from reference TRBV2 and TRBJ1-5, is EPEVTQTPSHQVTQMGQEVILRCVPISNHLYFYWYRQILGQKVEFLVSFYNNEISEKSEIFDDQFSVERPDGSNFTLKIRSTKLEDSAMYFCASSDRDRGNQPQHFGDGTRLSIL.

V gene TRBV29-1 combines with J gene TRBJ1-1; D is perhaps TRBD1 (6 bases). The CDR3 runs 12 residues. V was cut by 6 bases and J by 1 base, with 9 bases left in between. The V gene's germline CDR1 is SQVTM and CDR2 ANQGSEA. The CDR3 DNA reads TGCAGCGTAGGACAGCAGAACACTGAAGCTTTCTTT. Encoded protein: CSVGQQNTEAFF.

The V gene is TRBV15, the J gene TRBJ2-7; 7 bases are a match to TRBD1. The CDR3 extends over 17 amino acids. J gave up 4 bases and V 0 bases, and 12 bases lay outside the gene matches. CDR1 LNHNV and CDR2 YYDKDF come from the germline V gene (reference sequence). This CDR3 is CATSRDFARQGRYEQYF. The CDR3 DNA reads as TGTGCCACCAGCAGAGATTTCGCGAGACAGGGAAGGTACGAGCAGTACTTC. Supplemented by reference TRBV15 and TRBJ2-7, the full variable domain reads DAMVIQNPRYQVTQFGKPVTLSCSQTLNHNVMYWYQQKSSQAPKLLFHYYDKDFNNEADTPDNFQSRRPNTSFCFLDIRSPGLGDTAMYLCATSRDFARQGRYEQYFGPGTRLTVT.

The sample holds one count of this clone. This chain connects TRBV18 to TRBJ1-1; D unresolved. Germline V gives CDR1 KGHSH, CDR2 LQKENI. The CDR3 length is 15 residues. V was trimmed by 3 bases and J by 0 bases, leaving 11 bases between them. The CDR3 sequence: CASSPDEIMNTEAFF. For the CDR3, the DNA is TGTGCCAGCTCACCCGATGAGATCATGAACACTGAAGCTTTCTTT.

This sequence joins TRBV19 and TRBJ1-5, with D possibly matching TRBD1 (5 bases). Germline-derived CDR1 and CDR2 are LNHDA and SQIVND (reference sequence). This CDR3 is 15 amino acids long. V shed 4 bases and J shed 1 base, with 11 bases lying between them. This CDR3 is CASSRGGLSNQPQHF. The CDR3 DNA follows: TGTGCCAGTAGTAGGGGGGGGTTGAGCAATCAGCCCCAGCATTTT.

The chain recombines TRBV27 with TRBJ2-7, with D tentatively TRBD1 (5 bases). Trimming removed 4 bases from V and 6 bases from J, with 10 bases in between. Germline-derived CDR1 and CDR2 are MNHEY and SMNVEV (reference sequence). CDR3 length: 12 amino acids. CDR3 protein: CASSSTATEQYF. As DNA, the CDR3 is TGTGCCAGCAGTTCGACAGCTACCGAGCAGTACTTC.

The genes are TRBV27 and TRBJ1-2; 7 bases fit TRBD1. With 4 bases clipped from V and 2 bases from J, the junction kept 13 bases outside the gene matches. The CDR3 contains 17 residues. Per germline, CDR1 MNHEY and CDR2 SMNVEV (reference sequence). CDR3: CASSSLRDRYLNYGYTF. The CDR3 DNA reads as TGTGCCAGCAGTTCCCTACGGGACAGATACTTGAACTATGGCTACACCTTC.

Comments on this clone: At one end, the junction sequence differs from germline, possibly due to a read error. This rearrangement joins TRBV11-2 to TRBJ2-4, with 8 positions matching TRBD1. The CDR3 loop spans 15 amino acids. Per the germline V gene, CDR1 is SGHAT and CDR2 is FQNNGV. The CDR3: CASSVETGVKNIQYF. The CDR3 nucleotides are TGTGCCAGCAGCGTAGAGACAGGGGTCAAAAACATTCAGTACTTC.

This clone has a handful of counts. V and J are TRBV28 and TRBJ2-1, with 7 nucleotides matching TRBD1. J gave up 1 base and V 6 bases, and 6 bases lay outside the gene matches. Germline-derived CDR1 and CDR2 are MDHEN and SYDVKM. This CDR3 is built from 15 residues. In nucleotides, the CDR3 is TGTGCCAGCAGCCACAGGGGCGGGTCCTACAATGAGCAGTTCTTC. Encoded protein: CASSHRGGSYNEQFF.

This clone was counted between two and nine times. This chain uses TRBV25-1 with TRBJ2-1; TRBD2 aligns across 12 bases. With V trimmed by 9 bases and J by 8 bases, 5 bases remained unmatched. There are 13 residues in the CDR3. Germline V gene lookup returns CDR1 MGHDK and CDR2 SYGVNS. The CDR3 here is CASLAGGRDEQFF. CDR3 sequence (DNA): TGTGCCAGTCTAGCGGGGGGGCGAGATGAGCAGTTCTTC.

This clone came up a few times. The chain links TRBV7-6 to TRBJ2-1; possible D gene TRBD1, 5 bases. Germline loops: CDR1 SGHVS, CDR2 FNYEAQ. There are 14 residues in the CDR3. Trimming stripped 4 bases from V and 3 bases from J, with 10 bases between. The CDR3 spells CASSSWGGYNEQFF. CDR3 DNA: TGTGCCAGCAGCTCTTGGGGCGGCTACAATGAGCAGTTCTTC.

Only a few counts were recorded for this clone. CDR3 sequence: CASSPAGNQPQHF. The CDR3 nucleotides are TGTGCCAGCTCACCGGCCGGGAATCAGCCCCAGCATTTT. The gene calls are TRBV18 and TRBJ1-5; D not resolved. This CDR3 region has 13 residues. V lost 3 bases to trimming and J lost 4 bases, with 7 bases between them. In germline, CDR1 is KGHSH, CDR2 LQKENI.

This chain joins TRBV19 and TRBJ2-5, with D maybe TRBD1 (5 bases). V gave up 1 base and J gave up 5 bases, with 11 bases separating them. CDR1 and CDR2 from the germline V gene are LNHDA and SQIVND (reference sequence). The CDR3 totals 14 residues. The CDR3 region is CASSIGTPRETQYF. The CDR3 DNA reads TGTGCCAGTAGTATAGGGACACCGAGGGAGACCCAGTACTTC.

The V gene is TRBV10-3, the J gene TRBJ2-5; D call uncertain. Per germline, CDR1 ENHRY and CDR2 SYGVKD. The length of the CDR3 is 13 residues. The ends were cut back, 2 bases at V and 2 bases at J, with 6 bases in the middle. CDR3 nucleotides: TGTGCCATCAGTGAGCCCCAACAAGAGACCCAGTACTTC. Its protein product is CAISEPQQETQYF.

In this sample, this clone turned up a few times. V gene TRBV19 combines with J gene TRBJ2-7; possibly TRBD2 for D (6 bases). V was shortened by 5 bases and J by 9 bases, with 26 bases between the two germline ends. Per the germline V gene, CDR1 is LNHDA and CDR2 is SQIVND (reference sequence). The CDR3 is 16 amino acids. The chain's CDR3 is CASSGGAGAGLLGQYF. The CDR3, as DNA: TGTGCCAGTAGTGGGGGAGCCGGAGCGGGTCTCCTTGGGCAGTACTTC.

The V gene is TRBV10-2, the J gene TRBJ2-1, with 10 bases matching TRBD2. V lost 6 bases to trimming and J lost 8 bases; unmatched junction nucleotides: 7. Germline CDR1 WSHSY, CDR2 SAAADI. This CDR3 spans 14 amino acids. The DNA for the CDR3 is TGCGCCAGCAGGGTAGCGGGGGGTGGGTATGAGCAGTTCTTC. Residues: CASRVAGGGYEQFF.

Regarding this clone: The junction differs from germline at one of its ends, possibly a read error. This chain joins TRBV7-8 and TRBJ2-5; 9 bases are a match to TRBD1. Germline lookup yields CDR1 SGHVS and CDR2 FQNEAQ. This CDR3 comprises 12 residues. CDR3 sequence reads: CASSLGDRDKDF. Written as DNA, the CDR3 is TGTGCCAGCAGCTTAGGGGACAGGGACAAGGACTTC.

J is TRBJ2-1 and V is TRBV7-6, with D possibly matching TRBD2 (6 bases). From germline, CDR1 is SGHVS and CDR2 FNYEAQ. The CDR3 covers 14 residues. The V and J ends lost 4 bases and 6 bases respectively, with 13 bases between them. Here the CDR3 DNA reads TGTGCCAGCAGCTCCCCCTCGCGGGGCAATGAGCAGTTCTTC. It is translated as CASSSPSRGNEQFF.